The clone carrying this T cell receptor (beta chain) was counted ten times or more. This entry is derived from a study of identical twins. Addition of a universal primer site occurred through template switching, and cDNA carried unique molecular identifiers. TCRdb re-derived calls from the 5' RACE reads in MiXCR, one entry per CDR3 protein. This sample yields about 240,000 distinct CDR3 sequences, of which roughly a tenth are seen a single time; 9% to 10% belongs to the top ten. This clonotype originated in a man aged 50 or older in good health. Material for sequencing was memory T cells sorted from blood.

CDR3 loop: CSLSRQGDPDTQYF. As DNA, the CDR3 is TGCAGTCTAAGCAGGCAAGGGGACCCAGATACGCAGTATTTT. J is TRBJ2-3 and V is TRBV20-1; D is tentatively TRBD1 or TRBD2 (5 bases each). This CDR3 has 14 amino acids. The V gene's germline CDR1 is DFQATT and CDR2 SNEGSKA (reference sequence). With 8 bases removed from V and 4 bases from J, the gap between germline ends came to 19 bases.